This TCR beta chain was identified during a study of cytomegalovirus exposure and HLA in healthy donors. CDR1 MNHEY and CDR2 SMNVEV come from the germline V gene (reference sequence). V gave up 8 bases and J gave up 4 bases, with 15 bases separating them. The CDR3 consists of 14 residues. The primer mix had 60 Vbeta and 13 Jbeta primers. Data came from immunoSEQ multiplex PCR; TCRdb stores just in-frame clones and leaves some out. The sample holds roughly 130,000 clones; around 77% are singletons and the top ten take 5% to 5.5%. This chain connects TRBV27 to TRBJ2-1; D possibly corresponds to TRBD1 (6 bases). The material sequenced was PBMCs. This TCR derives from a man aged 25 to 45 in good health and CMV-seronegative. CDR3 nucleotides: TGTGCCAGCCGCCATCGGACAGCATACAATGAGCAGTTCTTC. Residues: CASRHRTAYNEQFF.